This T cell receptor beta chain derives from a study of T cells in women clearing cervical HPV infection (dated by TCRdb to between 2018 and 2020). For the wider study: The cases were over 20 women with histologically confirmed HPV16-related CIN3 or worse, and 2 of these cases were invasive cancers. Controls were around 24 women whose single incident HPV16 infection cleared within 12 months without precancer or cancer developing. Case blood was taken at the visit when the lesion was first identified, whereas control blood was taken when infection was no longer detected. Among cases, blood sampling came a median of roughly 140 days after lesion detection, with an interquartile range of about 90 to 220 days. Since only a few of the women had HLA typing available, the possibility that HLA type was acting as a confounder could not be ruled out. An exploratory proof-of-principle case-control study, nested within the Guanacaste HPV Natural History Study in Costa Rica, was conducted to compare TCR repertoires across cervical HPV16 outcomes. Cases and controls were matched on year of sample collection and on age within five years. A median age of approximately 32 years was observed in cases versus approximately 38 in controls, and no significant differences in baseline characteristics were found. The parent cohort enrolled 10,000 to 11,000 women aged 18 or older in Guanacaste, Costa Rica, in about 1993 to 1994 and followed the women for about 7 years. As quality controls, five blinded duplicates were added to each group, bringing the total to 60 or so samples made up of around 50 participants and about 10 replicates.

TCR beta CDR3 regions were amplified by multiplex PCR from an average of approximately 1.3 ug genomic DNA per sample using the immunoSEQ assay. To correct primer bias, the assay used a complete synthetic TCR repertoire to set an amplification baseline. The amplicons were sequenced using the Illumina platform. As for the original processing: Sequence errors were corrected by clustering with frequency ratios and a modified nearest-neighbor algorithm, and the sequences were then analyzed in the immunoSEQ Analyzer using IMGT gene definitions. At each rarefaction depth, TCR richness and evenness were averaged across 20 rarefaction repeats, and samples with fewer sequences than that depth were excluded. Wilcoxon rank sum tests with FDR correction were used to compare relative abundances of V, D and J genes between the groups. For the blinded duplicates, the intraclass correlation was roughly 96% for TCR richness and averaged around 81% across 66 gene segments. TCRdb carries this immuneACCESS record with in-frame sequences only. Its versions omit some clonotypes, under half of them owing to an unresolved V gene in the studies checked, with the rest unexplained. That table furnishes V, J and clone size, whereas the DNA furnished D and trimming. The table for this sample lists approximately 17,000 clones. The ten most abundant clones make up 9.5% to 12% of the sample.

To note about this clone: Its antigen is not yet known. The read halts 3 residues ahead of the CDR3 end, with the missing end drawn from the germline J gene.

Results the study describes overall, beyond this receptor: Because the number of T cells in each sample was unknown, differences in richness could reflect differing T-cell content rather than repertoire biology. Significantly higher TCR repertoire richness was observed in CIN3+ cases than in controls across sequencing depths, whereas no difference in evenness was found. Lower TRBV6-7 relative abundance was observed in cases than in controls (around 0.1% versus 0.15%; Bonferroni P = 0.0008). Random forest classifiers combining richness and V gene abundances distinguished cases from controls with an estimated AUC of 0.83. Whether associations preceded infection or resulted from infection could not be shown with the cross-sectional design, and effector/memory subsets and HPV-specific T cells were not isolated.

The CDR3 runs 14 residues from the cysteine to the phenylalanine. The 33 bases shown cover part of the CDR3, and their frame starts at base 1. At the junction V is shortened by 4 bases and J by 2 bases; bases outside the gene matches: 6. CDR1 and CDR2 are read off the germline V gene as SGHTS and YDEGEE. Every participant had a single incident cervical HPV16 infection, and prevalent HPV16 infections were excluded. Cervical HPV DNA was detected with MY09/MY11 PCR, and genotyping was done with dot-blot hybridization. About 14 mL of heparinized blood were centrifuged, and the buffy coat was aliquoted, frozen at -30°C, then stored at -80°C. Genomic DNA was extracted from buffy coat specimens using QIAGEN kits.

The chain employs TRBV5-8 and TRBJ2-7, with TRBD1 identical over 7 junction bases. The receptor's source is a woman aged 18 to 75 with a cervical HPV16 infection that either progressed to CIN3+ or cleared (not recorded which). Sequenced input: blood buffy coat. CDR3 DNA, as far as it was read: TGTGCCAGCAGCCACCCCGACAGGGCCTACGAG. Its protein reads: CASSHPDRAYE. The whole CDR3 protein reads CASSHPDRAYEQYF.